This TCR beta chain was identified during a study of radiotherapy plus CTLA-4 blockade in lung cancer. The wider study: Objective responses emerged in over 15% of patients, and 25% to 40% attained disease control.

The germline V gene encodes CDR1 LNHDA and CDR2 SQIVND (reference sequence). The CDR3 is 14 residues long. Libraries were prepared by immunoSEQ multiplex PCR; TCRdb keeps only in-frame clonotypes and omits some of them. The sample shows around 40,000 clones, around 86% of them seen only once. The clonotype comes from a human donor with non-small cell lung cancer whose response to radiotherapy plus ipilimumab could not be evaluated. The sequencing here drew on peripheral blood, taken from a patient treated with radiotherapy plus ipilimumab. The rearrangement joins TRBV19 to TRBJ2-3; 9 bases match TRBD1. CDR3 in amino acids: CASSDRGSTDTQYF. DNA of the CDR3: TGTGCGTCGTCGGACAGGGGAAGCACAGATACGCAGTATTTT.